This paragraph reports one T cell receptor beta chain. Germline assignment: CDR1 LNHDA and CDR2 SQIVND (reference sequence). The CDR3 has 24 residues. V gave up 6 bases and J gave up 1 base; unmatched junction bases: 31. The method was immunoSEQ multiplex PCR; TCRdb's version includes in-frame clones alone and lacks a portion of them. The sample has 300,000 or so clones, just under 90% seen once. These data come from a study of blood T cell repertoires in COVID-19. Across the study: T cells, B-cell-depleted T cells, or PBMCs provided the cDNA or gDNA that served as material.

It was within 2 weeks before study entry that exposed participants met a COVID-19 case. The specimen sequenced was PBMCs or T cells enriched from blood (not recorded which). This sequence originates from a woman aged 45-60 years who had been exposed to COVID-19. This sequence joins TRBV19 and TRBJ2-2, with 8 bases identical to TRBD1. This CDR3 reads CASSIGLPGQVLEERGLNTGELFF. CDR3 DNA: TGTGCCAGTAGCATTGGCCTACCGGGACAGGTACTAGAGGAGAGAGGGTTGAACACCGGGGAGCTGTTTTTT.